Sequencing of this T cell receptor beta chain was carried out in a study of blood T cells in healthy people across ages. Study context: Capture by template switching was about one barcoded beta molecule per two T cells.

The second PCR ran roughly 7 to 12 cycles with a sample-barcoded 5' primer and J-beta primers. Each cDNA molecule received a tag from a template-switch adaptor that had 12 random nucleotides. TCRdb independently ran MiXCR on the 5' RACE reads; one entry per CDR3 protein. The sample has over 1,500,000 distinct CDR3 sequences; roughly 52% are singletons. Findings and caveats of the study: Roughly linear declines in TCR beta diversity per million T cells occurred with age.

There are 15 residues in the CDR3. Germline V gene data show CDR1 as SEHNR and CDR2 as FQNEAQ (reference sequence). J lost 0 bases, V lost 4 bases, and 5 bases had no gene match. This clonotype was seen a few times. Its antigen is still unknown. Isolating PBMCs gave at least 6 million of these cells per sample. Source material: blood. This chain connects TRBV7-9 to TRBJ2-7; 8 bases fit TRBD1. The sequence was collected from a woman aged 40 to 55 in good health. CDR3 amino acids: CASSSGQVSSYEQYF. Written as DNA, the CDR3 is TGTGCCAGCAGCTCGGGACAGGTTAGCTCCTACGAGCAGTACTTC.